This is a list of T cell receptor beta chains from one sample in a study of spatial heterogeneity in lung cancer. TCRdb re-called the 5' RACE reads through MiXCR, storing one row per CDR3 protein. This table holds thousands of distinct CDR3 sequences, 3% to 4% found once. The sequenced sample was lung tumor tissue, obtained at surgery. These receptors were obtained from a male donor with early-stage non-small cell lung cancer. The CDR3 runs from the conserved cysteine through the conserved F or W. A D gene is named only where the DNA matches it firmly. Rows give clone size only sometimes, using once, few, many, or a class for an expanded clone.

TRBV5-1	15	TRBJ2-2	many	NA	CASSTEPGDTGELFF	TGCGCCAGCAGCACGGAACCGGGGGACACCGGGGAGCTGTTTTTT
TRBV12-3/TRBV12-4	14	TRBJ1-5	many	TRBD1	CASRTGGGNQPQHF	TGTGCCAGCAGAACAGGGGGCGGCAATCAGCCCCAGCATTTT
TRBV5-4	13	TRBJ1-1	many	NA	CASSLASGNEAFF	TGTGCCAGCAGCTTGGCGAGTGGTAATGAAGCTTTCTTT
TRBV11-2	17	TRBJ2-5	medium-sized	NA	CASSLSVAGRLGETQYF	TGTGCCAGCAGCTTATCCGTGGCAGGACGGCTCGGAGAGACCCAGTACTTC
TRBV6-5	14	TRBJ2-1	many	NA	CASSYSTYYNEQFF	TGTGCCAGCAGTTACTCGACCTATTACAATGAGCAGTTCTTC
TRBV18	16	TRBJ2-5	many	NA	CASSPLQGLNQETQYF	TGTGCCAGCTCACCACTACAGGGTTTAAACCAAGAGACCCAGTACTTC
TRBV20-1	11	TRBJ2-3	medium-sized	NA	CSARQADTQYF	TGCAGTGCCCGCCAGGCAGATACGCAGTATTTT
TRBV2	14	TRBJ2-7	many	NA	CASSELQGGYEQYF	TGTGCCAGCAGTGAACTACAGGGGGGGTACGAGCAGTACTTC
TRBV10-3	13	TRBJ2-2	medium-sized	TRBD1	CAIKDRVAGELFF	TGTGCCATCAAGGACAGGGTCGCCGGGGAGCTGTTTTTT
TRBV20-1	14	TRBJ2-1	many	TRBD2	CSARGLAEGGEQFF	TGCAGTGCTAGAGGGCTAGCGGAGGGAGGGGAGCAGTTCTTC
TRBV7-8	14	TRBJ2-1	many	NA	CASSLRQYGNEQFF	TGTGCCAGCAGCTTGCGACAATACGGCAATGAGCAGTTCTTC
TRBV20-1	16	TRBJ2-3	many	TRBD2	CSASPPEAGGSDTQYF	TGCAGTGCTAGCCCTCCTGAAGCGGGAGGGTCAGATACGCAGTATTTT
TRBV24-1	13	TRBJ2-3	many	NA	CATKDSSTDTQYF	TGTGCCACCAAGGACAGTAGCACAGATACGCAGTATTTT
TRBV5-6	15	TRBJ2-5	many	NA	CASSLWGEGGETQYF	TGTGCCAGCAGCTTGTGGGGCGAGGGCGGAGAGACCCAGTACTTC
TRBV20-1	13	TRBJ2-1	many	NA	CSASPRRENEQFF	TGCAGTGCTAGCCCTCGGCGGGAAAATGAGCAGTTCTTC
TRBV7-3	14	TRBJ2-3	many	NA	CASSQQGGTDTQYF	TGTGCCAGCAGCCAGCAGGGTGGCACAGATACGCAGTATTTT
TRBV9	13	TRBJ2-3	many	NA	CASSGTPTDTQYF	TGTGCCAGCAGTGGGACACCCACAGATACGCAGTATTTT
TRBV10-3	17	TRBJ2-7	medium-sized	TRBD1	CAISGGQGPFSSYEQYF	TGTGCCATCAGCGGGGGACAGGGGCCATTTTCCTCCTACGAGCAGTACTTC
TRBV7-8	14	TRBJ1-4	many	NA	CASSGGPITEKLFF	TGTGCCAGCAGCGGAGGGCCTATAACTGAAAAACTGTTTTTT
TRBV5-1	14	TRBJ1-1	NA	NA	CASSLAVPSEGAFF	TGCGCCAGCAGCTTGGCAGTACCTTCAGAAGGGGCTTTCTTT
TRBV12-3/TRBV12-4	14	TRBJ1-3	medium-sized	NA	CASSLYSSGNTIYF	TGTGCCAGCAGTTTATACTCCTCTGGAAACACCATATATTTT
TRBV20-1	14	TRBJ2-7	many	TRBD1	CSARGQGGSYEQYF	TGCAGTGCTAGAGGACAGGGGGGAAGCTACGAGCAGTACTTC
TRBV20-1	15	TRBJ2-5	medium-sized	TRBD2	CSARAFGGGQETQYF	TGCAGTGCTAGAGCCTTTGGGGGGGGCCAAGAGACCCAGTACTTC
TRBV19	14	TRBJ1-1	medium-sized	NA	CASRNIRANTEAFF	TGTGCCAGCAGAAACATCAGGGCTAACACTGAAGCTTTCTTT
TRBV5-1	14	TRBJ1-6	NA	TRBD1	CASSWDRGNSPLHF	TGCGCCAGCAGCTGGGACAGAGGAAATTCACCCCTCCACTTT
TRBV5-1	14	TRBJ1-2	NA	TRBD1	CASSPGQVNYGYNF	TGCGCCAGCAGCCCCGGACAGGTTAACTATGGCTACAACTTC
TRBV4-1	12	TRBJ2-4	NA	NA	CASSSEENIQYF	TGCGCCAGCTCCTCGGAGGAGAACATTCAGTACTTC
TRBV13	16	TRBJ2-1	NA	TRBD2	CASSFRGRGGRNEQFF	TGTGCCAGCAGCTTCCGGGGGCGGGGGGGCCGCAATGAGCAGTTCTTC
TRBV5-1	16	TRBJ2-3	medium-sized	TRBD2	CASSLKAGGLTDTQYF	TGCGCCAGCAGCTTGAAAGCGGGAGGTTTGACAGATACGCAGTATTTT
TRBV13	15	TRBJ2-1	medium-sized	TRBD1	CASNSGGIKYNEQFF	TGTGCCAGTAATTCAGGGGGCATTAAATACAATGAGCAGTTCTTC
TRBV20-1	14	TRBJ1-5	medium-sized	TRBD1	CSAGQGLSNQPQHF	TGCAGTGCTGGACAGGGGCTTAGCAATCAGCCCCAGCATTTT
TRBV9	16	TRBJ2-3	many	TRBD2	CASSLGTSGTTDTQYF	TGTGCCAGCAGCTTAGGGACTAGCGGGACCACAGATACGCAGTATTTT
TRBV7-2	13	TRBJ2-5	many	NA	CASSLGYGETQYF	TGTGCCAGCAGCCTGGGCTACGGAGAGACCCAGTACTTC
TRBV2	12	TRBJ2-2	many	NA	CASSADAGELFF	TGTGCCAGCAGTGCGGACGCCGGGGAGCTGTTTTTT
TRBV7-3	14	TRBJ1-2	many	TRBD1	CASNVTGGCYGYTF	TGTGCCAGCAACGTTACAGGGGGCTGCTATGGCTACACCTTC
TRBV5-5	15	TRBJ2-1	medium-sized	NA	CASSLRYRGGNEQFF	TGTGCCAGCAGCTTGAGATATAGGGGGGGCAATGAGCAGTTCTTC
TRBV19	15	TRBJ1-2	many	NA	CASSIDHGAWDGYTF	TGTGCCAGTAGTATAGATCACGGGGCCTGGGATGGCTACACCTTC
TRBV2	14	TRBJ1-5	many	NA	CGSSDVDGIQPQHF	TGTGGCAGCAGTGACGTCGACGGAATTCAGCCCCAGCATTTT
TRBV20-1	16	TRBJ2-1	many	TRBD2	CSAIKFGTSGSNEQFF	TGCAGTGCTATCAAGTTCGGGACTAGCGGGAGCAATGAGCAGTTCTTC
TRBV19	16	TRBJ2-1	medium-sized	TRBD2	CASSIRTSGSHNEQFF	TGTGCCAGTAGTATCCGGACTAGCGGGAGTCACAATGAGCAGTTCTTC
TRBV9	15	TRBJ2-2	many	TRBD1	CASSEQGAGTGELFF	TGTGCCAGCAGCGAACAGGGGGCTGGCACCGGGGAGCTGTTTTTT
TRBV29-1	13	TRBJ2-1	many	TRBD2	CSVSGTSYNEQFF	TGCAGCGTTAGCGGGACCTCCTACAATGAGCAGTTCTTC
TRBV30	18	TRBJ2-3	medium-sized	TRBD2	CAWSLRGLAGVPADTQYF	TGTGCCTGGAGTCTTCGAGGACTAGCGGGAGTTCCGGCAGATACGCAGTATTTT
TRBV20-1	16	TRBJ2-7	few	TRBD2	CSARDSGRAGGGEQYF	TGCAGTGCTAGAGATTCCGGCAGGGCGGGGGGCGGCGAGCAGTACTTC
TRBV12-3/TRBV12-4	15	TRBJ2-7	medium-sized	TRBD2	CASSPSKAGAGEQYF	TGTGCCAGCAGTCCTTCGAAAGCGGGAGCGGGTGAGCAGTACTTC
TRBV29-1	12	TRBJ1-5	many	NA	CSVVSGNQPQHF	TGCAGCGTTGTGAGCGGCAACCAGCCCCAGCATTTT
TRBV5-1	13	TRBJ2-7	NA	TRBD2	CASSFSGSDEQYF	TGCGCCAGCAGCTTTAGCGGGAGCGACGAGCAGTACTTC
TRBV6-6	16	TRBJ1-4	many	NA	CASSPPSGAGNEKLFF	TGTGCCAGCAGTCCTCCTTCCGGGGCTGGGAATGAAAAACTGTTTTTT
TRBV20-1	15	TRBJ2-1	many	TRBD2	CSASPSGAELGEQFF	TGCAGTGCTAGCCCTAGCGGAGCCGAGTTGGGTGAGCAGTTCTTC
TRBV10-2	14	TRBJ1-5	medium-sized	NA	CASRDGRSNQPQHF	TGCGCCAGCAGGGACGGGCGGAGCAATCAGCCCCAGCATTTT
TRBV7-3	14	TRBJ2-5	medium-sized	NA	CASSLTGEGETQYF	TGTGCCAGCAGCTTAACCGGGGAAGGAGAGACCCAGTACTTC
TRBV19	14	TRBJ2-1	many	TRBD2	CASSRAGGYNEQFF	TGTGCCAGTAGTAGAGCGGGAGGGTACAATGAGCAGTTCTTC
TRBV6-1	15	TRBJ1-4	NA	NA	CASSVSRGENEKLFF	TGTGCCAGCAGTGTTAGCAGGGGAGAGAATGAAAAACTGTTTTTT
TRBV6-6	18	TRBJ1-4	many	TRBD1	CASSYDRGQWATNEKLFF	TGTGCCAGCAGTTACGACAGGGGTCAGTGGGCAACTAATGAAAAACTGTTTTTT
TRBV5-6	15	TRBJ1-1	many	NA	CASSLVGRDGGEAFF	TGTGCCAGCAGCTTGGTGGGCAGGGACGGCGGTGAAGCTTTCTTT
TRBV20-1	15	TRBJ2-7	many	TRBD1	CSARGGQGFPYEQYF	TGCAGTGCTAGAGGGGGACAGGGGTTCCCCTACGAGCAGTACTTC
TRBV30	14	TRBJ2-2	many	TRBD2	CAWSRLAVTGELFF	TGTGCCTGGAGCAGACTAGCGGTGACCGGGGAGCTGTTTTTT